This T cell receptor (beta chain) emerged from a study of T cell repertoires in cytomegalovirus infection. Study-wide results and limits: HLA-C-restricted TCR beta clonotypes specific for CMV led the ex vivo response. Based on cumulative public TCR beta family frequency, carriers of CMV plus the relevant HLA were identified.

The CDR3 spans 16 residues. V lost 3 bases and J 6 bases, leaving 19 bases between the germline ends. A note on this clonotype: As yet, its antigen is unknown.

In TCRdb, the reads were re-called with MiXCR into one record per CDR3 protein. Of tens of thousands of distinct CDR3 sequences detected, roughly 21% appear once; the ten largest clones hold over 60%. The chain combines TRBV12-3 or TRBV12-4 with TRBJ2-3, with D possibly matching TRBD1 (5 bases). This clonotype was obtained from a human donor in good health (CMV status not recorded). Some clones in this sample may be carry-over from other donors' samples. Sample: CD8+ T cells from cultured PBMCs, taken from culture after CMV antigen stimulation. DNA for the CDR3: TGTGCCAGCAGTTTGCCCGCAGCAGGGATATACGATACGCAGTATTTT. Translation gives CASSLPAAGIYDTQYF.